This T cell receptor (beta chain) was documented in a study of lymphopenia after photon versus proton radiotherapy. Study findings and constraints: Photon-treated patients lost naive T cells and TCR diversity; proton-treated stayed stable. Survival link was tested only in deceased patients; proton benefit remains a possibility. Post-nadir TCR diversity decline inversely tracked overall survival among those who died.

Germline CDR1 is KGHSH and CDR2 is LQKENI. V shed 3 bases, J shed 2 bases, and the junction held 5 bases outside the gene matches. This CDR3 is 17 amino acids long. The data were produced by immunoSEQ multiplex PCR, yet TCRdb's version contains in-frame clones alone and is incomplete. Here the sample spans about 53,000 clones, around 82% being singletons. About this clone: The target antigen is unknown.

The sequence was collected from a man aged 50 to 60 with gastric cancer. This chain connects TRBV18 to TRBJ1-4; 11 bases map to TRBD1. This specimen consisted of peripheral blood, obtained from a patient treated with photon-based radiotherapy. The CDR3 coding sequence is TGTGCCAGCTCACCGGGACAGGGGGTATGGACTAATGAAAAACTGTTTTTT. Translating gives CASSPGQGVWTNEKLFF.